One sample yielded the 17 T cell receptor beta chains listed below, sequenced in a study of T cell repertoires in cytomegalovirus infection. TCRdb reprocessed the reads via MiXCR and lists one record per CDR3 protein. The sample consists of almost 500,000 distinct CDR3 sequences, around 11% of them appearing once. Sequencing was performed on PBMCs. These receptor sequences come from a human donor in good health (CMV status not recorded). Some clones in this sample may be carry-over from other donors' samples.

There are many counts of this clonotype. This rearrangement joins TRBV7-8 to TRBJ2-1; 13 bases line up with TRBD2. V trimming: 6 bases; J trimming: 12 bases; junction bases outside the gene matches: 11. Germline V CDR1 and CDR2: SGHVS, FQNEAQ. The CDR3 covers 15 residues. CDR3 region: CASRPLAGGPEGQFF. For the CDR3, the DNA is TGTGCCAGCAGGCCACTAGCGGGGGGGCCCGAGGGGCAGTTCTTC.

The chain joins TRBV28 to TRBJ1-2, with a possible D match to TRBD1 (5 bases). The germline V gene encodes CDR1 MDHEN and CDR2 SYDVKM. This CDR3 is built from 14 residues. Trimming cost V 8 bases and J 0 bases, with 13 bases left between them. Here the CDR3 DNA reads TGTGCCAGCCGCCCCCCACAGGCTAACTATGGCTACACCTTC. Translated: CASRPPQANYGYTF.

This clonotype was picked up many times. This chain uses TRBV5-5 with TRBJ2-7; D possibly matches TRBD1 or TRBD2 (5 bases each). Between the trimmed V and J ends, which lost 2 bases and 5 bases, there was a span of 11 bases. In germline, CDR1 is SGHKS, CDR2 YYEKEE (reference sequence). The CDR3 covers 13 residues. The CDR3 spells CASSFGTFHEQYF. The CDR3 coding sequence is TGTGCCAGCAGCTTTGGGACCTTCCACGAGCAGTACTTC.

This clonotype was found many times. The rearrangement links TRBV19 to TRBJ1-5; no clear D. The CDR3 has 11 residues. Germline assignment: CDR1 LNHDA and CDR2 SQIVND (reference sequence). Trimming left V 7 bases short and J 3 bases short, with 4 bases between. The CDR3 region has the DNA TGTGCCAGTAATCCCAATCAGCCCCAGCATTTT. Translated: CASNPNQPQHF.

In its sample, this clonotype was seen many times. The rearrangement joins TRBV5-4 to TRBJ2-5, with 8 bases lining up with TRBD2. V lost 4 bases and J lost 0; bases outside the gene matches: 2. This CDR3 has 14 residues. Looked up from germline, CDR1 is SGHNT and CDR2 is YYREEE (reference sequence). CDR3 nucleotides: TGTGCCAGCAGCCTGGGACTAGACCAAGAGACCCAGTACTTC. It encodes CASSLGLDQETQYF.

This clonotype was detected many times. The V gene is TRBV4-1, the J gene TRBJ1-5; unclear D gene. The ends were cut back, 5 bases at V and 3 bases at J, with 5 bases in the middle. The CDR3 is 12 amino acids. The germline V gene has CDR1 MGHRA and CDR2 YSYEKL. This CDR3 reads CASSNSNQPQHF. As DNA, the CDR3 is TGCGCCAGCAGCAATTCCAATCAGCCCCAGCATTTT.

This clonotype was picked up a small number of times. This sequence joins TRBV15 and TRBJ1-2, with D hard to call. The length of the CDR3 is 14 residues. Germline CDR1 and CDR2: LNHNV and YYDKDF (reference sequence). The ends were cut back, 1 base at V and 3 bases at J, with 9 bases in the middle. CDR3 bases: TGTGCCACCAGCAGAGGGTCCTCTTACTATGGCTACACCTTC. Amino acids: CATSRGSSYYGYTF.

The gene calls are TRBV12-3 or TRBV12-4 and TRBJ1-2, with TRBD1 matching 7 bases. The junction had 11 bases not matched to a gene; V was cut back by 5 bases and J by 5 bases. The CDR3 is 15 residues long. This chain's CDR3 is CASSPLPGQMYGYTF. The CDR3 nucleotides read TGTGCCAGCAGTCCCTTACCGGGACAGATGTATGGCTACACCTTC.

This clonotype was detected many times. V and J are TRBV20-1 and TRBJ2-1; 13 nucleotides match TRBD2. V was clipped by 5 bases and J by 8 bases; unmatched bases: 9. The CDR3 runs 15 residues. Germline lookup yields CDR1 DFQATT and CDR2 SNEGSKA (reference sequence). CDR3 DNA: TGCAGTGCTGGAAGGACTAGCGGGAGTACGGATGAGCAGTTCTTC. Its translation: CSAGRTSGSTDEQFF.

This clonotype was seen many times. This chain links TRBV11-2 with TRBJ2-2, with 8 bases identical to TRBD1. In germline, CDR1 is SGHAT, CDR2 FQNNGV. CDR3 length: 16 amino acids. V was clipped by 3 bases and J by 7 bases; unmatched bases: 10. The DNA of the CDR3 is TGTGCCAGCAGCTTGAACAGGGGGAGTATCGGCGGGGAGCTGTTTTTT. Amino acids: CASSLNRGSIGGELFF.

Many counts were recorded for this clonotype. The V gene is TRBV7-9, the J gene TRBJ2-7; D may be TRBD2 (6 bases). Trimming pared 4 bases from V and 4 bases from J, leaving 14 bases between. The CDR3 contains 14 residues. CDR1 is SEHNR and CDR2 is FQNEAQ in the germline V gene (reference sequence). The CDR3 region has the DNA TGTGCCAGCAGCTCGGGACTCCTCCCTTACGAGCAGTACTTC. Residues: CASSSGLLPYEQYF.

There are many counts of this clonotype. The chain employs TRBV11-2 and TRBJ2-3; D might be TRBD2 (5 bases). Germline V CDR1 and CDR2: SGHAT, FQNNGV. The V and J ends lost 4 bases and 1 base respectively, with 12 bases between them. The length of the CDR3 is 15 residues. This CDR3 reads CASSYTRERTDTQYF. CDR3 coding DNA: TGTGCCAGCAGCTATACTAGGGAGCGCACAGATACGCAGTATTTT.

V gene TRBV28 combines with J gene TRBJ1-5; TRBD1 might be the D (5 bases). This CDR3 has 15 amino acids. Per the germline V gene, CDR1 is MDHEN and CDR2 is SYDVKM. V lost 1 base to trimming and J lost 1 base, with 8 bases between them. CDR3 bases: TGTGCCAGCAGTTTATACAGGTCGAGCAATCAGCCCCAGCATTTT. It specifies CASSLYRSSNQPQHF.

This clonotype was seen repeatedly, ten times or more. The chain combines TRBV7-2 with TRBJ2-2; 8 nucleotides agree with TRBD1. Germline V lookup: CDR1 SGHTA, CDR2 FQGNSA. The CDR3 has 17 residues. With V trimmed by 6 bases and J by 5 bases, 14 bases remained unmatched. The CDR3 DNA is TGTGCCAGCAGACCTCTATCCGGACAGGGCAGGACCGGGGAGCTGTTTTTT. It specifies CASRPLSGQGRTGELFF.

This clonotype was seen repeatedly, ten times or more. V gene TRBV7-2 combines with J gene TRBJ1-5; 12 positions match TRBD1. J gave up 7 bases and V 5 bases, and 6 bases lay outside the gene matches. The CDR3 has 15 residues. Germline CDR1 and CDR2: SGHTA and FQGNSA. CDR3 DNA sequence: TGTGCCAGCAGCCCCCGGGACAGGGGGCACCAGCCCCAGCATTTT. This codes for CASSPRDRGHQPQHF.

This clonotype was observed a few times. The rearrangement joins TRBV6-1 to TRBJ2-7; 10 bases are a match to TRBD2. Germline trimming cut 10 bases from V and 3 bases from J; bases unmatched to any gene: 6. CDR3 length equals 13 residues. The germline CDR1 and CDR2 sequences are MNHNS and SASEGT. CDR3 protein: CAITSGRVYEQYF. CDR3 coding DNA: TGTGCCATTACAAGCGGGAGGGTCTACGAGCAGTACTTC.

The chain couples TRBV5-1 to TRBJ2-2; the match to TRBD1 covers 10 bases. The junction had 10 bases not matched to a gene; V was cut back by 5 bases and J by 12 bases. The CDR3 totals 14 residues. The germline V gene encodes CDR1 SGHRS and CDR2 YFSETQ. For the CDR3, the DNA is TGCGCCAGCAGGGACAGGGGGTGGCCCGTCAAGCTGTTTTTT. Translated, it gives CASRDRGWPVKLFF.